This passage covers 8 T cell receptor beta chains from one sample sequenced in a study of cytomegalovirus exposure and HLA in healthy donors. This table comes from immunoSEQ multiplex PCR, and its TCRdb copy is limited to in-frame clones, with some not included. The table shows 100,000 to 150,000 clones, with about 96% occurring only once. Material for sequencing was PBMCs. Receptors were obtained from a man aged 18 to 35 in good health and CMV-seronegative.

J is TRBJ2-1 and V is TRBV11-2, with 8 positions matching TRBD1. This CDR3 spans 16 amino acids. The ends lost 5 bases at V and 7 bases at J; junction bases unmatched: 13. The germline V gene has CDR1 SGHAT and CDR2 FQNNGV. CDR3 residues: CASSPGDRSAGNEQFF. The CDR3 region has the DNA TGTGCCAGCAGCCCAGGGGACAGGTCCGCCGGGAATGAGCAGTTCTTC.

The chain is built from TRBV5-6 and TRBJ2-3; D possibly corresponds to TRBD1 (6 bases). The CDR3 is made up of 17 amino acids. Germline CDR1 is SGHDT and CDR2 is YYEEEE. Trimming shortened V by 4 bases and J by 4 bases, and 22 bases separated the two germline ends. The CDR3 coding sequence is TGTGCCAGCAGCAAAAGCAGGGGAACACTATCATCAGATACGCAGTATTTT. Amino acid sequence: CASSKSRGTLSSDTQYF.

The chain carries TRBV4-3 and TRBJ2-6; D is undetermined. Germline CDR1 LGHNA, CDR2 YSLEER. Trimming pared 3 bases from V and 0 bases from J, leaving 6 bases between. The CDR3 has 15 amino acids. The CDR3 loop reads CASSHRSSGANVLTF. The CDR3 DNA reads TGCGCCAGCAGCCACCGGAGCTCTGGGGCCAACGTCCTGACTTTC.

The chain recombines TRBV27 with TRBJ2-7; 7 bases fit TRBD2. The CDR3 totals 16 residues. Germline assignment: CDR1 MNHEY and CDR2 SMNVEV (reference sequence). V dropped 5 bases and J dropped 1; count of bases not matched to a gene: 11. CDR3 amino acids: CASSRTGGRNSYEQYF. Here the CDR3 DNA reads TGTGCCAGCAGTAGAACGGGAGGCCGTAATTCCTACGAGCAGTACTTC.

J is TRBJ2-1 and V is TRBV6-5, with TRBD2 identical over 8 bases. J lost 7 bases, V lost 10 bases, and 3 bases had no gene match. The germline gives CDR1 MNHEY, CDR2 SVGAGI. The CDR3 has 11 residues. The CDR3 DNA reads TGTGCCACCGGGGGGGGGAATGAGCAGTTCTTC. It encodes CATGGGNEQFF.

The chain recombines TRBV7-9 with TRBJ2-7; D might be TRBD1 (5 bases). Per germline, CDR1 SEHNR and CDR2 FQNEAQ (reference sequence). CDR3 size: 12 residues. V was clipped by 5 bases and J by 6 bases, with 11 bases between them. This CDR3 is CASSQGYREQYF. The CDR3 nucleotides are TGTGCCAGCAGCCAGGGATATCGCGAGCAGTACTTC.

The chain carries TRBV5-6 and TRBJ1-4; 10 bases agree with TRBD1. V dropped 4 bases and J dropped 5; count of bases not matched to a gene: 5. This CDR3 is 15 amino acids long. Germline V gives CDR1 SGHDT, CDR2 YYEEEE. CDR3 sequence: CASSLTGQGNEKLFF. The CDR3 DNA sequence: TGTGCCAGCAGCCTGACGGGACAGGGGAATGAAAAACTGTTTTTT.

V is TRBV25-1 and J is TRBJ2-1, with 7 nucleotides matching TRBD2. The V and J ends lost 4 bases and 1 base, in that order; junction bases with no gene match: 7. CDR3 length: 16 residues. Germline lookup yields CDR1 MGHDK and CDR2 SYGVNS. The CDR3 is CASSVKTGGSYNEQFF. In DNA, the CDR3 is TGTGCCAGCAGTGTCAAGACCGGGGGGTCCTACAATGAGCAGTTCTTC.